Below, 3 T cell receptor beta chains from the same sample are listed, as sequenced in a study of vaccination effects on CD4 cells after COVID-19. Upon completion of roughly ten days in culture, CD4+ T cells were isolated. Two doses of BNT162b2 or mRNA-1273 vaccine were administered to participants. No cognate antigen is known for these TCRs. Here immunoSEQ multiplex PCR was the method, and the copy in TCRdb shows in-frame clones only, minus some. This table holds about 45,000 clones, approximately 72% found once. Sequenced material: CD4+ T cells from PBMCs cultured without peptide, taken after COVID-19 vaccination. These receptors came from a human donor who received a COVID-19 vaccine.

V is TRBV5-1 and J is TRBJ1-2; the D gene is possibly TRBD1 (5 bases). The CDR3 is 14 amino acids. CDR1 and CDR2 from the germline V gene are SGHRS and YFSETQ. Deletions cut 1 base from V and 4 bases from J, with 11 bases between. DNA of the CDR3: TGCGCCAGCAGCTTGTCCGACAGCACCTATGGCTACACCTTC. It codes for CASSLSDSTYGYTF.

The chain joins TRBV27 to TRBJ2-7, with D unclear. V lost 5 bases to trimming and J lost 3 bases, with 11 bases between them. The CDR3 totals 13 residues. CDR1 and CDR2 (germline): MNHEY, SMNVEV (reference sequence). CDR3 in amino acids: CASSPMGGYEQYF. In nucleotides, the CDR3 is TGTGCCAGCAGTCCAATGGGTGGCTACGAGCAGTACTTC.

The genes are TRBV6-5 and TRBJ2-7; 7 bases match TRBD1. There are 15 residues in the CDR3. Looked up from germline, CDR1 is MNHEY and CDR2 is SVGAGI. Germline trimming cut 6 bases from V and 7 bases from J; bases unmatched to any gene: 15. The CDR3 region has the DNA TGTGCCAGCAGAGCCGAGGACAGGATGGGGAAAGAGCAGTACTTC. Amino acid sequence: CASRAEDRMGKEQYF.